This T cell receptor (beta chain) was identified in a study of T cell responses to AZD1222 COVID-19 vaccine. Investigators merged groups given second doses at roughly 4 or roughly 12 weeks. Clones were sequenced by immunoSEQ multiplex PCR, and TCRdb holds only the in-frame ones, with some missing. The table lists approximately 75,000 clones, roughly 91% of them singletons, with 18% in the top ten. Whole-study results and caveats: Clonal diversity was possibly underestimated, and the donors were mostly white British, with more females.

For this clone: Its matching antigen is unknown.

Trimming at V came to 2 bases and at J to 5 bases, leaving 7 bases not matched to a gene. Per germline, CDR1 ENHRY and CDR2 SYGVKD. CDR3 size: 16 residues. The sample in question was peripheral blood, obtained 28 days after the second AZD1222 dose. The source of this sequence is an adult who received the AZD1222 COVID-19 vaccine. This rearrangement joins TRBV10-3 to TRBJ2-5; 11 bases align to TRBD2. CDR3 in DNA: TGTGCCATCAGTGAGGGTGTTAGCGGGGGGGCGGAGACCCAGTACTTC. It translates to CAISEGVSGGAETQYF.